Each of the 15 T cell receptor beta chains below was sequenced from the same sample in a study of blood T cell repertoires in COVID-19. Repertoires were generated with immunoSEQ multiplex PCR, while TCRdb's copy carries only in-frame clones and drops some. Of 250,000 to 300,000 clones listed, about 91% were seen once; the top ten hold about 7%. Material: peripheral blood. These receptors came from a woman aged 25 to 39 who had recovered from COVID-19.

In this sample, this clone turned up once. The rearrangement joins TRBV29-1 to TRBJ1-1; 9 bases match TRBD1. Germline lookup yields CDR1 SQVTM and CDR2 ANQGSEA. The V segment lost 6 bases and the J segment 2 bases; nucleotides outside the gene matches: 4. The CDR3 runs to 13 residues. Here the CDR3 DNA reads TGCAGCGTGGACAGGGGACTCAACACTGAAGCTTTCTTT. Amino acid sequence: CSVDRGLNTEAFF.

This chain links TRBV19 with TRBJ2-3, with 9 positions matching TRBD1. The V and J ends lost 10 bases and 0 bases, in that order; junction bases with no gene match: 14. The CDR3 runs to 17 residues. CDR1 and CDR2 (germline): LNHDA, SQIVND (reference sequence). This CDR3 reads CATNRGQSPTSTDTQYF. In DNA, the CDR3 is TGTGCCACAAACAGGGGGCAGTCTCCAACTAGCACAGATACGCAGTATTTT.

The chain employs TRBV28 and TRBJ2-7, with TRBD1 matching 9 bases. V was clipped by 4 bases and J by 3 bases; unmatched bases: 10. The CDR3 length is 16 residues. Germline CDR1 MDHEN, CDR2 SYDVKM. This chain's CDR3 is CASSSYRGQGDYEQYF. The CDR3 nucleotides are TGTGCCAGCAGTTCCTACAGGGGGCAGGGAGACTACGAGCAGTACTTC.

The chain is built from TRBV6-5 and TRBJ1-2, with 8 nucleotides matching TRBD1. Germline CDR1 MNHEY, CDR2 SVGAGI. V lost 8 bases, J lost 1 base, and 6 bases stayed unmatched. CDR3 length: 14 amino acids. CDR3 sequence: CASSPGGRNYGYTF. CDR3 coding DNA: TGTGCCAGCTCCCCAGGGGGCCGTAACTATGGCTACACCTTC.

V and J are TRBV14 and TRBJ2-1; 10 nucleotides match TRBD1. CDR1 and CDR2 from the germline V gene are SGHDN and FVKESK. Losses at the gene ends were 6 bases for V and 0 bases for J; bases not matched to a gene: 8. The CDR3 covers 17 residues. The CDR3 region is CASRPGWTGGSYNEQFF. As DNA, the CDR3 is TGTGCCAGCAGGCCAGGATGGACAGGGGGCTCCTACAATGAGCAGTTCTTC.

CDR3 amino acids: CASSPDQGAYGYTF. The CDR3 coding sequence is TGTGCCAGCTCACCAGATCAGGGGGCCTATGGCTACACCTTC. The rearrangement joins TRBV18 to TRBJ1-2; TRBD1 aligns across 8 bases. Trimming removed 2 bases from V and 4 bases from J; junction bases left unmatched: 3. The CDR3 has 14 amino acids. The germline V gene encodes CDR1 KGHSH and CDR2 LQKENI. Together with reference TRBV18 and TRBJ1-2, the CDR3 gives the full variable domain: NAGVMQNPRHLVRRRGQEARLRCSPMKGHSHVYWYRQLPEEGLKFMVYLQKENIIDESGMPKERFSAEFPKEGPSILRIQQVVRGDSAAYFCASSPDQGAYGYTFGSGTRLTVV.

This chain links TRBV29-1 with TRBJ1-1, with a weak D call TRBD1 (6 bases). The germline V gene encodes CDR1 SQVTM and CDR2 ANQGSEA. V shed 3 bases and J shed 2 bases, with 16 bases lying between them. The CDR3 runs 15 residues. In DNA form, the CDR3 reads TGCAGCGTTGAGGTACTCGGACAGCTAAACACTGAAGCTTTCTTT. This codes for CSVEVLGQLNTEAFF.

The chain uses TRBV7-9 and TRBJ2-7; perhaps TRBD1 as D (6 bases). V lost 5 bases, J lost 2 bases, and 13 bases lay in between. The CDR3 has 14 amino acids. The germline V gene encodes CDR1 SEHNR and CDR2 FQNEAQ (reference sequence). In nucleotides, the CDR3 is TGTGCCAGCAGCCCCGGGACAAGTGCCTACGAGCAGTACTTC. Translating gives CASSPGTSAYEQYF. Together with reference TRBV7-9 and TRBJ2-7, the CDR3 gives the full variable domain: DTGVSQNPRHKITKRGQNVTFRCDPISEHNRLYWYRQTLGQGPEFLTYFQNEAQLEKSRLLSDRFSAERPKGSFSTLEIQRTEQGDSAMYLCASSPGTSAYEQYFGPGTRLTVT.

This clone appeared a single time. V is TRBV10-3 and J is TRBJ2-7; 8 positions match TRBD1. The V and J ends lost 4 bases and 4 bases, in that order; junction bases with no gene match: 9. CDR3 length: 15 amino acids. Germline assignment: CDR1 ENHRY and CDR2 SYGVKD. DNA of the CDR3: TGTGCCATCAGTGTTGCAGGGACAGGAACTTACGAGCAGTACTTC. Protein: CAISVAGTGTYEQYF.

The chain links TRBV28 to TRBJ1-4; possibly TRBD1 for D (5 bases). Germline V lookup: CDR1 MDHEN, CDR2 SYDVKM. Trimming took off 3 bases at V and 7 bases at J, with 21 bases between the two ends. CDR3 length: 17 amino acids. The CDR3, as DNA: TGTGCCAGCAGTTTTCACTCGGCCAGGGACTATGGTGAAAAACTGTTTTTT. This codes for CASSFHSARDYGEKLFF. The variable domain in full, with the rest retrieved from reference TRBV28 and TRBJ1-4, is DVKVTQSSRYLVKRTGEKVFLECVQDMDHENMFWYRQDPGLGLRLIYFSYDVKMKEKGDIPEGYSVSREKKERFSLILESASTNQTSMYLCASSFHSARDYGEKLFFGSGTQLSVL.

The chain carries TRBV24-1 and TRBJ1-5, with TRBD1 matching over 7 bases. The CDR3 contains 14 residues. The V and J ends lost 9 bases and 7 bases, in that order; junction bases with no gene match: 11. Germline V gene lookup returns CDR1 KGHDR and CDR2 SFDVKD. The CDR3 here is CATSRGGEGQPQHF. CDR3 sequence (DNA): TGTGCCACCTCCCGAGGGGGCGAGGGGCAGCCCCAGCATTTT.

The chain has TRBV5-1 and TRBJ2-1, with D perhaps matching TRBD1 (6 bases). The V end lost 7 bases, the J end lost 0 bases, and 11 bases lay between the germline ends. This CDR3 spans 14 amino acids. The germline gives CDR1 SGHRS, CDR2 YFSETQ. The CDR3 is CASRDISSYNEQFF. CDR3 DNA: TGCGCCAGCCGGGACATCAGCTCCTACAATGAGCAGTTCTTC.

This sequence joins TRBV5-3 and TRBJ2-7, with D possibly matching TRBD2 (5 bases). TRBV5-3 is designated an ORF whose function remains uncertain. The CDR3 extends over 15 amino acids. The V end was cut by 4 bases, the J end by 2 bases, with 16 bases between. CDR3 region: CARSPNCSGTYEQYF. In DNA, the CDR3 is TGTGCCAGAAGCCCTAACTGCTCCGGGACCTACGAGCAGTACTTC.

CDR3 in amino acids: CASSLTPSIDTEAFF. In DNA form, the CDR3 reads TGTGCCAGCAGCTTAACCCCTAGCATTGACACTGAAGCTTTCTTT. The chain carries TRBV7-3 and TRBJ1-1; D remains unclear. This CDR3 spans 15 amino acids. The germline CDR1 and CDR2 sequences are SGHTA and FQGTGA. Between the trimmed V and J ends, which lost 0 bases and 3 bases, there was a span of 11 bases.

CDR3 sequence: CASSRSPSGGFNEQFF. Here the CDR3 DNA reads TGTGCCAGCTCACGCTCCCCTAGCGGGGGTTTCAATGAGCAGTTCTTC. V gene TRBV18 combines with J gene TRBJ2-1; 10 bases align to TRBD2. Germline V gives CDR1 KGHSH, CDR2 LQKENI. J lost 6 bases, V lost 4 bases, and 9 bases had no gene match. CDR3 length: 16 amino acids.